A single sample is the source of the 14 T cell receptor beta chains below, sequenced in a study of spatial heterogeneity in lung cancer. General study findings and limits: Tumor mutation count correlated with how many alpha and beta TCRs expanded intratumorally.

Time point defined: sample taken at primary tumor resection. TCRdb re-called the 5' RACE reads with MiXCR, one entry per CDR3 protein. The sample includes about 13,000 distinct CDR3 sequences, about 3.2% of them seen just once. Which antigens these TCRs recognize remains unknown. The material sequenced was lung tumor tissue, taken at surgery. These receptors were taken from a male donor with early-stage non-small cell lung cancer.

Relative to its sample, this clonotype is medium-sized (0.01 to 0.1%). The chain combines TRBV10-1 with TRBJ2-3, with D perhaps being TRBD1 or TRBD2 (5 bases each). CDR3 length: 14 residues. V lost 8 bases, J lost 2 bases, and 14 bases lay in between. Germline V gene data show CDR1 as WNHNN and CDR2 as SYGVQD (reference sequence). Written as DNA, the CDR3 is TGCGCCAGCTCTGGACCCGGGGCCACAGATACGCAGTATTTT. It translates to CASSGPGATDTQYF.

This clonotype was seen many times. The CDR3 loop reads CASSLGGNTEAFF. CDR3 DNA sequence: TGTGCCAGCAGCTTGGGAGGCAACACTGAAGCTTTCTTT. The V gene is TRBV5-6, the J gene TRBJ1-1, with D hard to call. The CDR3 is 13 residues long. V lost 0 bases, J lost 2 bases, and 5 bases lay in between. The germline CDR1 and CDR2 sequences are SGHDT and YYEEEE.

Remarks on this clonotype: A much larger clone lies one base from this, so it may be a read error. V and J are TRBV10-3 and TRBJ1-2; no reliable D call. The CDR3 spans 11 residues. Germline-derived CDR1 and CDR2 are ENHRY and SYGVKD. Trimming removed 11 bases from V and 4 bases from J, with 11 bases in between. The CDR3 nucleotides are TGTGCCTTTACCTCAGGCTATGGCTACACCTTC. This sequence encodes CAFTSGYGYTF.

This clonotype occurred many times. V gene TRBV20-1 combines with J gene TRBJ2-5, with TRBD2 matching over 8 bases. V gave up 0 bases and J gave up 2 bases; unmatched junction bases: 8. Germline V lookup: CDR1 DFQATT, CDR2 SNEGSKA (reference sequence). The CDR3 is 16 residues long. The DNA of the CDR3 is TGCAGTGCTAGAGATCTCAAGCGGGGGACTCAAGAGACCCAGTACTTC. Protein: CSARDLKRGTQETQYF.

Many counts were recorded for this clonotype. The chain is built from TRBV18 and TRBJ1-2; tentatively, D is TRBD1 (6 bases). Trimming took 1 base from V and 4 from J, leaving 10 bases between them. Germline CDR1 is KGHSH and CDR2 is LQKENI. This CDR3 has 14 residues. The CDR3 DNA reads as TGTGCCAGCTCACCACGGACAGAGACCTATGGCTACACCTTC. It codes for CASSPRTETYGYTF.

This clonotype was found many times. This sequence joins TRBV19 and TRBJ2-3; D is uncertain. The CDR3 is 14 residues long. Trimming pared 1 base from V and 0 bases from J, leaving 5 bases between. Germline V gene lookup returns CDR1 LNHDA and CDR2 SQIVND (reference sequence). CDR3 DNA sequence: TGTGCCAGTAGTATAGCCGCTAGCACAGATACGCAGTATTTT. This gives the protein CASSIAASTDTQYF.

This clonotype has ten or more counts. The gene calls are TRBV23-1 and TRBJ2-2; D may correspond to TRBD1 or TRBD2 (5 bases each). TRBV23-1 is classed as an ORF, of uncertain function. The CDR3 totals 18 residues. V was cut by 3 bases and J by 0 bases, with 17 bases left in between. This CDR3 is CASSHVDGLGPNTGELFF. CDR3 nucleotide sequence: TGCGCCAGCAGTCACGTCGACGGACTGGGACCGAACACCGGGGAGCTGTTTTTT.

The sample holds many counts of this clonotype. This sequence joins TRBV20-1 and TRBJ1-2; D not resolved. The CDR3 runs to 14 residues. In germline, CDR1 is DFQATT, CDR2 SNEGSKA (reference sequence). V lost 0 bases to trimming and J lost 4 bases, with 12 bases between them. CDR3 coding DNA: TGCAGTGCTAGAGATCCACGGCCAGCCTATGGCTACACCTTC. Translated, it gives CSARDPRPAYGYTF.

This clonotype was detected ten times or more. The chain recombines TRBV7-3 with TRBJ1-5; D ambiguous. The CDR3 extends over 17 amino acids. The germline gives CDR1 SGHTA, CDR2 FQGTGA. Trimming cost V 1 base and J 0 bases, with 13 bases left between them. The CDR3 nucleotides read TGTGCCAGCAGCTTAAGAACACCGGGGTATAGCAATCAGCCCCAGCATTTT. It translates to CASSLRTPGYSNQPQHF.

By share of the sample, this clonotype is medium-sized. This chain connects TRBV20-1 to TRBJ2-1; weak D call: TRBD2 (6 bases). CDR1 and CDR2 (germline): DFQATT, SNEGSKA (reference sequence). The CDR3 runs 12 residues. CDR3 nucleotide sequence: TGCAGCGGGGACTCTATTTACAATGAGCAGTTCTTC. This sequence encodes CSGDSIYNEQFF.

Many counts were recorded for this clonotype. The rearrangement links TRBV28 to TRBJ2-7; no definite D call. The CDR3 loop spans 14 amino acids. Trimming pared 2 bases from V and 3 bases from J, leaving 11 bases between. Germline values: CDR1 MDHEN, CDR2 SYDVKM. CDR3 in DNA: TGTGCCAGCAGTTTAGGCGCAATGCGCTACGAGCAGTACTTC. Translation gives CASSLGAMRYEQYF.

This clonotype was recorded at least ten times. The chain combines TRBV7-2 with TRBJ2-1, with 7 bases identical to TRBD2. Germline trimming cut 7 bases from V and 6 bases from J; bases unmatched to any gene: 6. CDR3 length: 13 residues. CDR1 is SGHTA, CDR2 FQGNSA, per germline. CDR3 coding DNA: TGTGCCAGCACTTCGCGGGGGATCAATGAGCAGTTCTTC. Protein sequence: CASTSRGINEQFF. The whole variable domain, remainder taken from reference TRBV7-2 and TRBJ2-1, is GAGVSQSPSNKVTEKGKDVELRCDPISGHTALYWYRQSLGQGLEFLIYFQGNSAPDKSGLPSDRFSAERTGGSVSTLTIQRTQQEDSAVYLCASTSRGINEQFFGPGTRLTVL.

The sample holds many counts of this clonotype. The gene calls are TRBV5-1 and TRBJ1-4; no firm D call. This CDR3 spans 15 amino acids. V shed 4 bases and J shed 4 bases, with 14 bases lying between them. The germline V gene encodes CDR1 SGHRS and CDR2 YFSETQ. CDR3 protein: CASSPTGNFNEKLFF. The CDR3 DNA sequence: TGCGCCAGCAGCCCAACCGGGAACTTTAATGAAAAACTGTTTTTT.

This clonotype was found many times. The CDR3 sequence: CASRPSRGTGSSSYEQYF. The CDR3, as DNA: TGTGCCAGCAGGCCCTCCCGCGGGACAGGGTCGAGCTCCTACGAGCAGTACTTC. This chain joins TRBV28 and TRBJ2-7; 9 nucleotides align to TRBD1. J lost 0 bases, V lost 6 bases, and 15 bases had no gene match. This CDR3 spans 18 amino acids. CDR1 is MDHEN, CDR2 SYDVKM, per germline. Based on the CDR3 plus reference TRBV28 and TRBJ2-7, the full variable domain is DVKVTQSSRYLVKRTGEKVFLECVQDMDHENMFWYRQDPGLGLRLIYFSYDVKMKEKGDIPEGYSVSREKKERFSLILESASTNQTSMYLCASRPSRGTGSSSYEQYFGPGTRLTVT.